Below, 13 T cell receptor beta chains from the same sample are listed, as sequenced in a study of T cells expressing NK-cell markers (dated by TCRdb to 2018 to 2021). Receptor libraries were prepared by 5' RACE. The sequencer listed for this sample is Illumina HiSeq 2000. Once TCRdb had reprocessed the reads, it stored one entry per CDR3 protein sequence and supplied no DNA. The record for this sample contains more than 90,000 distinct CDR3 sequences. The top ten constitute approximately 17% of the sample. Material: blood T cells: a sorted CD56 or NKG2C T cell subset, CD4+ or CD8+ T cells, or bulk PBMC T cells (not recorded which). The receptor source for this set is a woman aged 18-70 years in good health.

The V and J genes are TRBV20-1 and TRBJ2-1. The CDR3 sequence is 13 residues long. The germline CDR1 and CDR2 sequences are DFQATT and SNEGSKA (reference sequence). The CDR3 spells CSARTPPSNEQFF.

The chain carries TRBV7-6 and TRBJ1-1. CDR1 and CDR2 from the germline V gene are SGHVS and FNYEAQ. This CDR3 is 14 amino acids long. CDR3 sequence: CASSPERAITEAFF.

V usage is TRBV7-6 and J usage is TRBJ1-4; the D call of TRBD1 rests on TCRdb alone, since no DNA is present to check it. CDR1 SGHVS and CDR2 FNYEAQ come from the germline V gene. The CDR3 contains 17 residues. CDR3 amino acids: CASSLRGRTNRNEKLFF.

The genes are TRBV6-5 and TRBJ1-5; checking the TCRdb D call of TRBD1 is not possible without DNA. Per the germline V gene, CDR1 is MNHEY and CDR2 is SVGAGI. This CDR3 has 14 amino acids. CDR3 region: CASSYGAENQPQHF.

The chain joins TRBV9 to TRBJ2-6; checking the TCRdb D call of TRBD1 is not possible without DNA. The germline V gene encodes CDR1 SGDLS and CDR2 YYNGEE. There are 15 residues in the CDR3. The CDR3 reads CASSPGATGANVLTF.

The V and J genes are TRBV2 and TRBJ2-2; with no DNA, the TCRdb D assignment of TRBD1 cannot be verified. The length of the CDR3 is 16 residues. Germline CDR1 SNHLY, CDR2 FYNNEI. The CDR3 spells CASSDTTGGWTGELFF. Supplemented by reference TRBV2 and TRBJ2-2, the full variable domain reads EPEVTQTPSHQVTQMGQEVILRCVPISNHLYFYWYRQILGQKVEFLVSFYNNEISEKSEIFDDQFSVERPDGSNFTLKIRSTKLEDSAMYFCASSDTTGGWTGELFFGEGSRLTVL.

The chain employs TRBV13 and TRBJ2-1; lacking DNA, the TRBD1 call made by TCRdb goes unchecked. The germline V gene encodes CDR1 PRHDT and CDR2 FYEKMQ (reference sequence). The CDR3 loop spans 14 amino acids. This CDR3 is CASSLLIPNNEQFF.

The chain employs TRBV27 and TRBJ2-7; TCRdb's assignment of TRBD2 cannot be checked, as there is no DNA. The CDR3 is 15 amino acids. The germline gives CDR1 MNHEY, CDR2 SMNVEV (reference sequence). The CDR3 reads CASSQGLAGVHEQYF.

The chain carries TRBV25-1 and TRBJ1-1; TCRdb gives TRBD1 as the D gene, but with no DNA this cannot be confirmed. The germline V gene encodes CDR1 MGHDK and CDR2 SYGVNS. The CDR3 contains 15 residues. The CDR3 spells CASSEWGRRDTEAFF.

The rearrangement links TRBV11-2 to TRBJ1-2; lacking DNA, the TRBD1 call made by TCRdb goes unchecked. This CDR3 has 15 residues. The germline gives CDR1 SGHAT, CDR2 FQNNGV. CDR3 in amino acids: CASSEDRTTNYGYTF.

The chain joins TRBV30 to TRBJ1-3; the D gene TCRdb calls, TRBD1, cannot be checked with no DNA. Germline CDR1 and CDR2: GTSNPN and SVGIG (reference sequence). The CDR3 contains 18 residues. This CDR3 reads CAWTRPPVPGQGFSTIYF. Full variable domain (remainder filled in from reference TRBV30 and TRBJ1-3): SQTIHQWPATLVQPVGSPLSLECTVEGTSNPNLYWYRQAAGRGLQLLFYSVGIGQISSEVPQNLSASRPQDRQFILSSKKLLLSDSGFYLCAWTRPPVPGQGFSTIYFGEGSWLTVV.

This chain connects TRBV5-1 to TRBJ2-1; TCRdb designates TRBD1, a call that cannot be tested without DNA. Looked up from germline, CDR1 is SGHRS and CDR2 is YFSETQ. The CDR3 has 14 residues. CDR3 in amino acids: CASSTWTGGYEQFF.

The chain recombines TRBV20-1 with TRBJ2-1; TCRdb gives TRBD1 as the D gene, but with no DNA this cannot be confirmed. The CDR3 spans 15 residues. Germline lookup yields CDR1 DFQATT and CDR2 SNEGSKA (reference sequence). The CDR3 is CSANPDRAPPYEQFF.